The rows below give T cell receptor beta chains drawn from one sample of a study of T cell clonotyping in hematopoietic cell transplantation. The data were produced by immunoSEQ multiplex PCR, yet TCRdb's version contains in-frame clones alone and is incomplete. There are some 16,000 clones in the sample; 85% to 95% occur only once, and about 1.8% lies in the top ten. The sequences come from peripheral blood mononuclear cells, collected before stem cell transplant. The origin of the receptors is a man aged 18 to 30 with biphenotypic leukemia. Some clones in this sample may be carry-over from other donors' samples. CDR3s include the opening cysteine and the closing phenylalanine or tryptophan. The order of the fields is V gene, D gene, J gene, CDR3 protein, CDR3 DNA. D genes are given only for firm matches.

v_call: TRBV30; d_call: NA; j_call: TRBJ1-2; cdr3_aa: CAWSVIDYGYTF; cdr3_nt: TGTGCCTGGAGTGTTATAGACTATGGCTACACCTTC
v_call: TRBV9; d_call: NA; j_call: TRBJ1-2; cdr3_aa: CASSPRRDNNYGYTF; cdr3_nt: TGTGCCAGCAGCCCCCGTCGGGACAACAACTATGGCTACACCTTC
v_call: TRBV4-1; d_call: NA; j_call: TRBJ2-7; cdr3_aa: CASSQGWRPEQYF; cdr3_nt: TGCGCCAGCAGCCAAGGCTGGCGTCCCGAGCAGTACTTC
v_call: TRBV6-5; d_call: NA; j_call: TRBJ1-6; cdr3_aa: CASSSIRGVGSPLHF; cdr3_nt: TGTGCCAGCAGCTCAATCCGGGGAGTGGGCTCACCCCTCCACTTT
v_call: TRBV30; d_call: NA; j_call: TRBJ2-7; cdr3_aa: CAWSSKIGHLTYEQYF; cdr3_nt: TGTGCCTGGAGTTCGAAAATAGGACACCTTACCTACGAGCAGTACTTC
v_call: TRBV11-3; d_call: NA; j_call: TRBJ2-3; cdr3_aa: CASSLDLGGSGTQYF; cdr3_nt: TGTGCCAGCAGCTTAGATCTCGGGGGTTCGGGCACGCAGTATTTT
v_call: TRBV10-3; d_call: NA; j_call: TRBJ2-3; cdr3_aa: CAISEGLDTDTQYF; cdr3_nt: TGTGCCATCAGTGAGGGGCTAGACACAGATACGCAGTATTTT
v_call: TRBV2; d_call: NA; j_call: TRBJ2-6; cdr3_aa: CASSEAIGPISGANVLTF; cdr3_nt: TGTGCCAGCAGTGAAGCTATTGGACCGATCTCTGGGGCCAACGTCCTGACTTTC
v_call: TRBV11-3; d_call: NA; j_call: TRBJ2-3; cdr3_aa: CASSPSGGPGTDTQYF; cdr3_nt: TGTGCCAGCAGCCCCTCCGGCGGACCGGGGACAGATACGCAGTATTTT
v_call: TRBV4-3; d_call: TRBD1; j_call: TRBJ1-3; cdr3_aa: CASSQGHGQGARNTIYF; cdr3_nt: TGCGCCAGCAGCCAAGGGCACGGACAGGGGGCTAGGAACACCATATATTTT